This section outlines one T cell receptor (beta chain) sequence together with its context. These data belong to a study of technical replicates of blood from a handful of donors. Losses at the gene ends were 0 bases for V and 5 bases for J; bases not matched to a gene: 1. This CDR3 spans 13 amino acids. Germline CDR1 and CDR2: SGHRS and YFSETQ. Generated by immunoSEQ multiplex PCR, the TCRdb table keeps only in-frame clones and is missing some. The repertoire holds about 73,000 clones, with approximately 90% as singletons. The genes are TRBV5-1 and TRBJ2-5; 7 nucleotides align to TRBD2. Sequencing used PBMCs. The clonotype was recovered from a human donor in good health. Some clones in this sample may be carry-over from other donors' samples. The DNA for the CDR3 is TGCGCCAGCAGCTTGGGCGGGAGTGAGACCCAGTACTTC. This codes for CASSLGGSETQYF.